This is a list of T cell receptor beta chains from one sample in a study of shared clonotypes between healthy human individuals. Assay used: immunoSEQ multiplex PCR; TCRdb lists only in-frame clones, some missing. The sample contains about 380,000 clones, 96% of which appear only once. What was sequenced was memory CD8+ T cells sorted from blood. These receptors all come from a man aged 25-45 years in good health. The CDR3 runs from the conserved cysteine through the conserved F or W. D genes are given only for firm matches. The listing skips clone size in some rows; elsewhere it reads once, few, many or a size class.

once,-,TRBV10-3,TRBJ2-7,TGTGCCATCAGTGAGTCTGGGGGGGCCCTCAGTTGGGGTGCCTACGAGCAGTACTTC,CAISESGGALSWGAYEQYF
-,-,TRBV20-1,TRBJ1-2,TGCAGTGGTGGCTATAACTATGGCTACACCTTC,CSGGYNYGYTF
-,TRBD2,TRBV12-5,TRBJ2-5,TGTGCTAGTGGTTTAGGAACGGGACTAGCGGGCCAAGAGACCCAGTACTTC,CASGLGTGLAGQETQYF
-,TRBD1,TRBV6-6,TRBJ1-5,TGTGCCAGCCTCTCTGGGACAGGGTGGAATCAGCCCCAGCATTTT,CASLSGTGWNQPQHF
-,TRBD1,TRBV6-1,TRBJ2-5,TGTGCCAGCAGTGAGCGACAGGGTCGAGAGACCCAGTACTTC,CASSERQGRETQYF
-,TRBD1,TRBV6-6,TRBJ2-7,TGTGCCAGCACAGGAGACAGGGGGTACGAGCAGTACTTC,CASTGDRGYEQYF
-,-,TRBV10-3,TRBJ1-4,TGTGCCATCAGTCCCGTTGACAGGCCTAATGAAAAACTGTTTTTT,CAISPVDRPNEKLFF
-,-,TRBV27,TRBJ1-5,TGTGCCAGCAGTCCATCGGACGGAAGCAATCAGCCCCAGCATTTT,CASSPSDGSNQPQHF
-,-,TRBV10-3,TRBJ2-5,TGTGCCATCACTCGGGGCCCCCAAGAGACCCAGTACTTC,CAITRGPQETQYF
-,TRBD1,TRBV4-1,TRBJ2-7,TGCGCCAGCAGCCTCCGGACAGGGAACGACCTAAGGACCTACGAGCAGTACTTC,CASSLRTGNDLRTYEQYF
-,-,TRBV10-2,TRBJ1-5,TGCGCCAGCAGCGCCTCGGGGGGCCCAAAACAGCCCCAGCATTTT,CASSASGGPKQPQHF
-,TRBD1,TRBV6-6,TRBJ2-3,TGTGCCAGCAGTTACGTAGACAGGGACACAGATACGCAGTATTTT,CASSYVDRDTDTQYF
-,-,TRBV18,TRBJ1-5,TGTGCCAGCTCCCTAGAGGAAAAACGTCAGCCCCAGCATTTT,CASSLEEKRQPQHF
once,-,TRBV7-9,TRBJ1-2,TGTGCCAGCAGCGTGAGGGCGGGGAATGGCTACACCTTC,CASSVRAGNGYTF
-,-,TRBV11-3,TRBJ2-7,TGTGCCAGCAGCCCCGGAGTAGACTACGAGCAGTACTTC,CASSPGVDYEQYF
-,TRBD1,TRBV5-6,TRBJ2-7,TGTGCCAGCAGCTTCGGACAGGGAAGGTACGAGCAGTACTTC,CASSFGQGRYEQYF
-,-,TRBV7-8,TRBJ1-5,TGTGCCAGCAGCCCCAACGTGTGGGGCAGGATTCAGCCCCAGCATTTT,CASSPNVWGRIQPQHF
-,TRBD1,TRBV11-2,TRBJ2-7,TGTGCCAGCAGCTTAGGACAGGGGGCCTACGAGCAGTACTTC,CASSLGQGAYEQYF
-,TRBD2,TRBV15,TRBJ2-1,TGTGCCACCAGCAGAGCCCTCCGGCGGCGGGAGGGTGAGGAGCAGTTCTTC,CATSRALRRREGEEQFF
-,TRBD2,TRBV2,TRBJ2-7,TGTGCCAGCATCCTAGCGGGAGTGACCGAGCAGTACTTC,CASILAGVTEQYF
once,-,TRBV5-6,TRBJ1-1,TGTGCCAGCAGCTTGGCAGGGAACACTGAAGCTTTCTTT,CASSLAGNTEAFF
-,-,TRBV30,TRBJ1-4,TGTGCCTGGAGTGTCGTCGGGAGTGAAAAACTGTTTTTT,CAWSVVGSEKLFF
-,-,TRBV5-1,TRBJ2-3,TGCGCCAGCAGCTTACGACAGACTACTAGCACAGATACGCAGTATTTT,CASSLRQTTSTDTQYF
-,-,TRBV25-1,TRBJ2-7,TGTGCCAGCAGTGACGGGTACGAGCAGTACTTC,CASSDGYEQYF
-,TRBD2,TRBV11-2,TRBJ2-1,TGTGCCAGCAGCTTAAGCGGGAGGCCCTACAATGAGCAGTTCTTC,CASSLSGRPYNEQFF
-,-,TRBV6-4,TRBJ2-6,TGTGCCAGCAGTGTTGTGGCGGGCTCTGGGGCCAACGTCCTGACTTTC,CASSVVAGSGANVLTF
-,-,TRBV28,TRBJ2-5,TGTGCCAGCACTACCGGGTTAGGTAGAGAGACCCAGTACTTC,CASTTGLGRETQYF
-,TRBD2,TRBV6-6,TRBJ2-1,TGTGCCAGCAGGCGGACTAGCGGGGGGAATGAGCAGTTCTTC,CASRRTSGGNEQFF
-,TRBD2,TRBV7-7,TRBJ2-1,TGTGCTAGCAGCCCCGGACTAGCGGGAGCCAATGAGCAGTTCTTC,CASSPGLAGANEQFF
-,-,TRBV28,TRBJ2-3,TGTGCCAGCAGTTATTCGACTGGCTCCACAGATACGCAGTATTTT,CASSYSTGSTDTQYF
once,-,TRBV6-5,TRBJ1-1,TGTGCCAGCAGTTACTCGAAAGGCAGGGGGAACACTGAAGCTTTCTTT,CASSYSKGRGNTEAFF
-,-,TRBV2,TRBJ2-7,TGTGCCAGCACCGAACCATTACGGACCTACGAGCAGTACTTC,CASTEPLRTYEQYF
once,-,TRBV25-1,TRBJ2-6,TGTGCCAGCAGTCCCCGGACAGCTCGCATTGGGGCCAACGTCCTGACTTTC,CASSPRTARIGANVLTF
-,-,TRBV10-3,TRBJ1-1,TGTGCCATCAGTGAGGACAGGAACACTGAAGCTTTCTTT,CAISEDRNTEAFF
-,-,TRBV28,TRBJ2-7,TGTGCCAGCAGTTTCTTAAAAGGGTCTGTCTACGAGCAGTACTTC,CASSFLKGSVYEQYF